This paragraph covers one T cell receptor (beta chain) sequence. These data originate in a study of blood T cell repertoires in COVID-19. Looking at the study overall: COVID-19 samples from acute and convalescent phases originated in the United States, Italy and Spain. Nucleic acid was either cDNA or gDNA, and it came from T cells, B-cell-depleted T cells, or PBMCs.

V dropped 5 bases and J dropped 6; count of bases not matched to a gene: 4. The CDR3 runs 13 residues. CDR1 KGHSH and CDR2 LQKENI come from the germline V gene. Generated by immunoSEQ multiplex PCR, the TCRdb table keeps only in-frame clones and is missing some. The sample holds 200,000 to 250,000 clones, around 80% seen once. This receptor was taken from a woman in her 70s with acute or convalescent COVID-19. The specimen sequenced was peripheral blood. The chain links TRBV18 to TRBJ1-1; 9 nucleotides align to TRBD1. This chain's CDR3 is CASSMRDRAEAFF. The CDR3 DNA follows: TGTGCCAGCTCAATGCGGGACAGGGCTGAAGCTTTCTTT.